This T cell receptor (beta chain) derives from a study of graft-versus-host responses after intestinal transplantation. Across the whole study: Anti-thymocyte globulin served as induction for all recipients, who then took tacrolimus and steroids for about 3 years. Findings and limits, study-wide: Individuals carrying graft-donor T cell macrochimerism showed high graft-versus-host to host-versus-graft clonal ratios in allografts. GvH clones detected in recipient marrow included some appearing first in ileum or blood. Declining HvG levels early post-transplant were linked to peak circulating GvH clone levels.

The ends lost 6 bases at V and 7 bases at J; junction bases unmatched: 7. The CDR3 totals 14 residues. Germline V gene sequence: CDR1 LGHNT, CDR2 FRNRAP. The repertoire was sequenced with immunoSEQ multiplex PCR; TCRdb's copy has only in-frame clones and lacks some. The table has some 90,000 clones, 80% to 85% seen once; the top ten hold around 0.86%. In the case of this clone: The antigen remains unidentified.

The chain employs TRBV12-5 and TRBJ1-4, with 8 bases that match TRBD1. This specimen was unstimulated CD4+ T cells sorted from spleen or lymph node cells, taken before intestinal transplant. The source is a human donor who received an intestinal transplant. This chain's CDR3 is CASGRTGLVEKLFF. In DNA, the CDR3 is TGTGCTAGTGGCAGGACAGGGCTGGTTGAAAAACTGTTTTTT.